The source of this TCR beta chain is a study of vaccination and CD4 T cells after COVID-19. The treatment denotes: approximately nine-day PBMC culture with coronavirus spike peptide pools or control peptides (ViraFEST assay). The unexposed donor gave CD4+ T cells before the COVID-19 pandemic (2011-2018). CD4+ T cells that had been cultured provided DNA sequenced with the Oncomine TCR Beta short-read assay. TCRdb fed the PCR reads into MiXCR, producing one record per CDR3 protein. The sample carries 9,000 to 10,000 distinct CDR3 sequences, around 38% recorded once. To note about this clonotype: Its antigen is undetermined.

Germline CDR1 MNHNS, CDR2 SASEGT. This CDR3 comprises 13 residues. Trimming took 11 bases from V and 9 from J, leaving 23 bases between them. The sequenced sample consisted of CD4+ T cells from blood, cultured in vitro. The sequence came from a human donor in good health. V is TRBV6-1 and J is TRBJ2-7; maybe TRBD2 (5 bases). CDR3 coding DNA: TGTGCCTGCTCAGAGGGCCTCATGAATCGGCAGTACTTC. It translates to CACSEGLMNRQYF.